Presented here are 20 T cell receptor beta chains from one specimen sequenced in a study of blood T cell repertoires in COVID-19. Clones were read by immunoSEQ multiplex PCR, and TCRdb kept only the in-frame ones, dropping some. The sample lists about 70,000 clones, 70% to 75% occurring once. Material: peripheral blood. The receptor set was obtained from a man aged 65 to 85 with acute or convalescent COVID-19.

This sequence joins TRBV10-3 and TRBJ2-1, with D possibly TRBD1 on 6 matching bases. The CDR3 totals 17 residues. Looked up from germline, CDR1 is ENHRY and CDR2 is SYGVKD. V was trimmed by 7 bases and J by 4 bases, leaving 23 bases between them. The DNA for the CDR3 is TGTGCCATCACCCCCGACCTAGGACAGTCAGTGTACAATGAGCAGTTCTTC. Encoded protein: CAITPDLGQSVYNEQFF.

V is TRBV18 and J is TRBJ2-5, with 12 bases identical to TRBD2. CDR3 length: 16 residues. V was clipped by 2 bases and J by 4 bases; unmatched bases: 5. Looked up from germline, CDR1 is KGHSH and CDR2 is LQKENI. This chain's CDR3 is CASSPSSGREGETQYF. For the CDR3, the DNA is TGTGCCAGCTCACCATCTAGCGGGAGGGAAGGAGAGACCCAGTACTTC.

This clone has more than one count but fewer than ten. J is TRBJ2-1 and V is TRBV7-2; 8 bases align to TRBD2. V was pared by 5 bases and J by 0 bases, with 9 bases of the junction left unmatched. Per the germline V gene, CDR1 is SGHTA and CDR2 is FQGNSA. This CDR3 is built from 17 residues. CDR3 DNA: TGTGCCAGCAGCCCCGGACTAGCACAGAGCTCCTACAATGAGCAGTTCTTC. Translating gives CASSPGLAQSSYNEQFF.

The V gene is TRBV7-9, the J gene TRBJ2-3; D unclear. Trimming took 1 base from V and 6 from J, leaving 5 bases between them. The germline V gene encodes CDR1 SEHNR and CDR2 FQNEAQ (reference sequence). The CDR3 covers 12 residues. The CDR3 coding sequence is TGTGCCAGCAGCTTAGTTATTGATACGCAGTATTTT. This gives the protein CASSLVIDTQYF.

This clone was counted a few times. The rearrangement links TRBV18 to TRBJ1-2, with TRBD1 identical over 8 bases. V gave up 3 bases and J gave up 0 bases; unmatched junction bases: 9. The CDR3 runs to 17 residues. Germline V lookup: CDR1 KGHSH, CDR2 LQKENI. This CDR3 reads CASSPAGQGPPNYGYTF. Written as DNA, the CDR3 is TGTGCCAGCTCACCCGCCGGACAGGGTCCACCTAACTATGGCTACACCTTC.

This clone showed up just a few times. V is TRBV6-5 and J is TRBJ1-2; tentatively, D is TRBD1 (6 bases). Germline lookup yields CDR1 MNHEY and CDR2 SVGAGI. The V and J ends lost 6 bases and 7 bases respectively, with 15 bases between them. This CDR3 is 13 amino acids long. CDR3 nucleotides: TGTGCCAGCAGCAGTCCGGGGGGCTCTGGCTACACCTTC. This translates into CASSSPGGSGYTF.

V usage is TRBV15 and J usage is TRBJ2-7, with 7 positions matching TRBD1. Germline assignment: CDR1 LNHNV and CDR2 YYDKDF (reference sequence). The length of the CDR3 is 13 residues. The V and J ends lost 5 bases and 10 bases, in that order; junction bases with no gene match: 11. Here the CDR3 reads CATSRIPGQVQYF. The CDR3 bases are TGTGCCACCAGCCGTATACCAGGACAGGTCCAGTACTTC.

The V call is TRBV6-1, the J call TRBJ1-2, with 11 bases that match TRBD1. CDR1 is MNHNS and CDR2 is SASEGT in the germline V gene. The V gene end was trimmed by 3 bases and the J gene end by 6 bases; junction bases not matched to a gene: 6. This CDR3 contains 15 residues. The CDR3 nucleotides read TGTGCCAGCAGTGATTGGACAGGGGGCGAAGATGGCTACACCTTC. This gives the protein CASSDWTGGEDGYTF.

V gene TRBV2 combines with J gene TRBJ2-1; 7 nucleotides match TRBD1. This CDR3 is built from 11 residues. V shed 10 bases and J 5 bases; nucleotides not matched to a gene: 2. Germline lookup yields CDR1 SNHLY and CDR2 FYNNEI. CDR3 DNA sequence: TGTGCCAAGGGACAGCACAATGAGCAGTTCTTC. Translated, it gives CAKGQHNEQFF.

The chain combines TRBV28 with TRBJ2-5; 10 bases are shared with TRBD2. CDR3 size: 15 residues. V trimming: 2 bases; J trimming: 5 bases; junction bases outside the gene matches: 5. Looked up from germline, CDR1 is MDHEN and CDR2 is SYDVKM. CDR3 region: CASSLLAGASETQYF. CDR3 in DNA: TGTGCCAGCAGTTTACTAGCGGGAGCGAGCGAGACCCAGTACTTC.

The chain uses TRBV13 and TRBJ2-7; 9 nucleotides line up with TRBD1. Germline V gene lookup returns CDR1 PRHDT and CDR2 FYEKMQ (reference sequence). The junction had 10 bases not matched to a gene; V was cut back by 5 bases and J by 5 bases. The length of the CDR3 is 15 residues. DNA of the CDR3: TGTGCCAGCAGCGGGGCGCGACAGGGGGTCCACGAGCAGTACTTC. Amino acid sequence: CASSGARQGVHEQYF.

The genes are TRBV20-1 and TRBJ2-4, with D perhaps matching TRBD1 (6 bases). Germline CDR1 and CDR2: DFQATT and SNEGSKA (reference sequence). Trimming stripped 3 bases from V and 3 bases from J, with 24 bases between. The CDR3 length is 18 residues. DNA for the CDR3: TGCAGTGCTAGTCCCCCGCTCGACAGGCCGCCGGTCAAAAACATTCAGTACTTC. It specifies CSASPPLDRPPVKNIQYF.

In this sample, this clone turned up once. The genes are TRBV5-8 and TRBJ2-5; D is possibly TRBD2 (5 bases). Looked up from germline, CDR1 is SGHTS and CDR2 is YDEGEE. Trimming left V 4 bases short and J 2 bases short, with 12 bases between. This CDR3 has 14 amino acids. CDR3 amino acids: CASSPLRGQETQYF. The CDR3 DNA follows: TGTGCCAGCAGCCCCCTGAGAGGGCAAGAGACCCAGTACTTC.

The V and J genes are TRBV7-9 and TRBJ1-1; D is unresolved. The CDR3 has 12 amino acids. CDR1 and CDR2 (germline): SEHNR, FQNEAQ (reference sequence). Trimming shortened V by 4 bases and J by 1 base, and 4 bases separated the two germline ends. CDR3 sequence reads: CASSYKNTEAFF. CDR3 DNA sequence: TGTGCCAGCAGCTATAAGAACACTGAAGCTTTCTTT. Using reference TRBV7-9 and TRBJ1-1 for the parts outside the CDR3, the full variable domain is DTGVSQNPRHKITKRGQNVTFRCDPISEHNRLYWYRQTLGQGPEFLTYFQNEAQLEKSRLLSDRFSAERPKGSFSTLEIQRTEQGDSAMYLCASSYKNTEAFFGQGTRLTVV.

The chain couples TRBV9 to TRBJ1-2; unclear D gene. CDR1 and CDR2 (germline): SGDLS, YYNGEE. The V end lost 5 bases, the J end lost 0 bases, and 11 bases lay between the germline ends. The CDR3 is 14 amino acids. In DNA, the CDR3 is TGTGCCAGCAGTTCAGGTTTAGCTAACTATGGCTACACCTTC. It encodes CASSSGLANYGYTF.

The rearrangement links TRBV7-2 to TRBJ1-4, with unresolved D. CDR1 SGHTA and CDR2 FQGNSA come from the germline V gene. This CDR3 is 12 amino acids long. Trimming shortened V by 5 bases and J by 8 bases, and 9 bases separated the two germline ends. CDR3 bases: TGTGCCAGCAGCCCGGGGTTAGAAAAACTGTTTTTT. Its translation: CASSPGLEKLFF.

The V gene is TRBV6-2 or TRBV6-3, the J gene TRBJ1-5; 9 nucleotides line up with TRBD1. Germline V lookup: CDR1 MNHEY, CDR2 SVGEGT. CDR3 length equals 17 residues. J was trimmed by 0 bases and V by 2 bases; bases with no gene match: 5. CDR3 residues: CASSYTGGLYSNQPQHF. CDR3 bases: TGTGCCAGCAGTTACACAGGGGGCCTCTATAGCAATCAGCCCCAGCATTTT.

Only a few counts were recorded for this clone. The chain couples TRBV2 to TRBJ1-1; a weak D match, TRBD1 (6 bases). Germline V lookup: CDR1 SNHLY, CDR2 FYNNEI. Trimming left V 5 bases short and J 4 bases short, with 17 bases between. CDR3 size: 15 residues. In DNA form, the CDR3 reads TGTGCCAGCAGTCAGGGGTGGGCAGTAGGCACTGAAGCTTTCTTT. It yields the protein CASSQGWAVGTEAFF.

This clone came up once. Other nucleotide sequences in the sample specify the same CDR3. The chain recombines TRBV7-9 with TRBJ2-1, with a weak D call TRBD1 (7 bases). Germline V gene sequence: CDR1 SEHNR, CDR2 FQNEAQ (reference sequence). The CDR3 runs 15 residues. V was cut by 5 bases and J by 5 bases, with 16 bases left in between. The CDR3 DNA follows: TGTGCCAGCAGCCTGACAGGGAGGACAGACAATGAGCAGTTCTTC. It translates to CASSLTGRTDNEQFF.

This chain joins TRBV28 and TRBJ2-5; D is uncertain. The length of the CDR3 is 10 residues. Trimming took 8 bases from V and 3 from J, leaving 4 bases between them. Germline CDR1 reads MDHEN; CDR2 reads SYDVKM. The CDR3 region is CASHKETQYF. CDR3 nucleotide sequence: TGTGCCAGCCACAAAGAGACCCAGTACTTC.